This record concerns one T cell receptor beta chain sequence. Its target is unknown. The sample is drawn from a study of shared clonotypes between healthy human individuals. Study summary: With ages of 18 to 49, the donors were a couple of women and three men. Study conclusions and caveats: Sampling was confined to blood; repertoires within tissues likely differ. Among donors, sharing of clonotypes was expected to be affected by sequencing depth.

DNA from unsorted PBMC was sequenced on ten immunoSEQ deep assay plates. Repertoires were generated with immunoSEQ multiplex PCR, while TCRdb's copy carries only in-frame clones and drops some. The data show about 600,000 clones, around 80% seen once. The germline V gene encodes CDR1 LNHNV and CDR2 YYDKDF (reference sequence). Trimming left V 0 bases short and J 6 bases short, with 12 bases between. CDR3 length: 14 amino acids. The source of this sequence is a woman between 35 and 50 years old in good health. Some clones in this sample may be carry-over from other donors' samples. Sequenced: PBMCs. V and J are TRBV15 and TRBJ2-7, with D tentatively TRBD1 (6 bases). The CDR3 nucleotides are TGTGCCACCAGCAGAGATTCGACAGGCGGCGAGCAGTACTTC. Its translation is CATSRDSTGGEQYF.